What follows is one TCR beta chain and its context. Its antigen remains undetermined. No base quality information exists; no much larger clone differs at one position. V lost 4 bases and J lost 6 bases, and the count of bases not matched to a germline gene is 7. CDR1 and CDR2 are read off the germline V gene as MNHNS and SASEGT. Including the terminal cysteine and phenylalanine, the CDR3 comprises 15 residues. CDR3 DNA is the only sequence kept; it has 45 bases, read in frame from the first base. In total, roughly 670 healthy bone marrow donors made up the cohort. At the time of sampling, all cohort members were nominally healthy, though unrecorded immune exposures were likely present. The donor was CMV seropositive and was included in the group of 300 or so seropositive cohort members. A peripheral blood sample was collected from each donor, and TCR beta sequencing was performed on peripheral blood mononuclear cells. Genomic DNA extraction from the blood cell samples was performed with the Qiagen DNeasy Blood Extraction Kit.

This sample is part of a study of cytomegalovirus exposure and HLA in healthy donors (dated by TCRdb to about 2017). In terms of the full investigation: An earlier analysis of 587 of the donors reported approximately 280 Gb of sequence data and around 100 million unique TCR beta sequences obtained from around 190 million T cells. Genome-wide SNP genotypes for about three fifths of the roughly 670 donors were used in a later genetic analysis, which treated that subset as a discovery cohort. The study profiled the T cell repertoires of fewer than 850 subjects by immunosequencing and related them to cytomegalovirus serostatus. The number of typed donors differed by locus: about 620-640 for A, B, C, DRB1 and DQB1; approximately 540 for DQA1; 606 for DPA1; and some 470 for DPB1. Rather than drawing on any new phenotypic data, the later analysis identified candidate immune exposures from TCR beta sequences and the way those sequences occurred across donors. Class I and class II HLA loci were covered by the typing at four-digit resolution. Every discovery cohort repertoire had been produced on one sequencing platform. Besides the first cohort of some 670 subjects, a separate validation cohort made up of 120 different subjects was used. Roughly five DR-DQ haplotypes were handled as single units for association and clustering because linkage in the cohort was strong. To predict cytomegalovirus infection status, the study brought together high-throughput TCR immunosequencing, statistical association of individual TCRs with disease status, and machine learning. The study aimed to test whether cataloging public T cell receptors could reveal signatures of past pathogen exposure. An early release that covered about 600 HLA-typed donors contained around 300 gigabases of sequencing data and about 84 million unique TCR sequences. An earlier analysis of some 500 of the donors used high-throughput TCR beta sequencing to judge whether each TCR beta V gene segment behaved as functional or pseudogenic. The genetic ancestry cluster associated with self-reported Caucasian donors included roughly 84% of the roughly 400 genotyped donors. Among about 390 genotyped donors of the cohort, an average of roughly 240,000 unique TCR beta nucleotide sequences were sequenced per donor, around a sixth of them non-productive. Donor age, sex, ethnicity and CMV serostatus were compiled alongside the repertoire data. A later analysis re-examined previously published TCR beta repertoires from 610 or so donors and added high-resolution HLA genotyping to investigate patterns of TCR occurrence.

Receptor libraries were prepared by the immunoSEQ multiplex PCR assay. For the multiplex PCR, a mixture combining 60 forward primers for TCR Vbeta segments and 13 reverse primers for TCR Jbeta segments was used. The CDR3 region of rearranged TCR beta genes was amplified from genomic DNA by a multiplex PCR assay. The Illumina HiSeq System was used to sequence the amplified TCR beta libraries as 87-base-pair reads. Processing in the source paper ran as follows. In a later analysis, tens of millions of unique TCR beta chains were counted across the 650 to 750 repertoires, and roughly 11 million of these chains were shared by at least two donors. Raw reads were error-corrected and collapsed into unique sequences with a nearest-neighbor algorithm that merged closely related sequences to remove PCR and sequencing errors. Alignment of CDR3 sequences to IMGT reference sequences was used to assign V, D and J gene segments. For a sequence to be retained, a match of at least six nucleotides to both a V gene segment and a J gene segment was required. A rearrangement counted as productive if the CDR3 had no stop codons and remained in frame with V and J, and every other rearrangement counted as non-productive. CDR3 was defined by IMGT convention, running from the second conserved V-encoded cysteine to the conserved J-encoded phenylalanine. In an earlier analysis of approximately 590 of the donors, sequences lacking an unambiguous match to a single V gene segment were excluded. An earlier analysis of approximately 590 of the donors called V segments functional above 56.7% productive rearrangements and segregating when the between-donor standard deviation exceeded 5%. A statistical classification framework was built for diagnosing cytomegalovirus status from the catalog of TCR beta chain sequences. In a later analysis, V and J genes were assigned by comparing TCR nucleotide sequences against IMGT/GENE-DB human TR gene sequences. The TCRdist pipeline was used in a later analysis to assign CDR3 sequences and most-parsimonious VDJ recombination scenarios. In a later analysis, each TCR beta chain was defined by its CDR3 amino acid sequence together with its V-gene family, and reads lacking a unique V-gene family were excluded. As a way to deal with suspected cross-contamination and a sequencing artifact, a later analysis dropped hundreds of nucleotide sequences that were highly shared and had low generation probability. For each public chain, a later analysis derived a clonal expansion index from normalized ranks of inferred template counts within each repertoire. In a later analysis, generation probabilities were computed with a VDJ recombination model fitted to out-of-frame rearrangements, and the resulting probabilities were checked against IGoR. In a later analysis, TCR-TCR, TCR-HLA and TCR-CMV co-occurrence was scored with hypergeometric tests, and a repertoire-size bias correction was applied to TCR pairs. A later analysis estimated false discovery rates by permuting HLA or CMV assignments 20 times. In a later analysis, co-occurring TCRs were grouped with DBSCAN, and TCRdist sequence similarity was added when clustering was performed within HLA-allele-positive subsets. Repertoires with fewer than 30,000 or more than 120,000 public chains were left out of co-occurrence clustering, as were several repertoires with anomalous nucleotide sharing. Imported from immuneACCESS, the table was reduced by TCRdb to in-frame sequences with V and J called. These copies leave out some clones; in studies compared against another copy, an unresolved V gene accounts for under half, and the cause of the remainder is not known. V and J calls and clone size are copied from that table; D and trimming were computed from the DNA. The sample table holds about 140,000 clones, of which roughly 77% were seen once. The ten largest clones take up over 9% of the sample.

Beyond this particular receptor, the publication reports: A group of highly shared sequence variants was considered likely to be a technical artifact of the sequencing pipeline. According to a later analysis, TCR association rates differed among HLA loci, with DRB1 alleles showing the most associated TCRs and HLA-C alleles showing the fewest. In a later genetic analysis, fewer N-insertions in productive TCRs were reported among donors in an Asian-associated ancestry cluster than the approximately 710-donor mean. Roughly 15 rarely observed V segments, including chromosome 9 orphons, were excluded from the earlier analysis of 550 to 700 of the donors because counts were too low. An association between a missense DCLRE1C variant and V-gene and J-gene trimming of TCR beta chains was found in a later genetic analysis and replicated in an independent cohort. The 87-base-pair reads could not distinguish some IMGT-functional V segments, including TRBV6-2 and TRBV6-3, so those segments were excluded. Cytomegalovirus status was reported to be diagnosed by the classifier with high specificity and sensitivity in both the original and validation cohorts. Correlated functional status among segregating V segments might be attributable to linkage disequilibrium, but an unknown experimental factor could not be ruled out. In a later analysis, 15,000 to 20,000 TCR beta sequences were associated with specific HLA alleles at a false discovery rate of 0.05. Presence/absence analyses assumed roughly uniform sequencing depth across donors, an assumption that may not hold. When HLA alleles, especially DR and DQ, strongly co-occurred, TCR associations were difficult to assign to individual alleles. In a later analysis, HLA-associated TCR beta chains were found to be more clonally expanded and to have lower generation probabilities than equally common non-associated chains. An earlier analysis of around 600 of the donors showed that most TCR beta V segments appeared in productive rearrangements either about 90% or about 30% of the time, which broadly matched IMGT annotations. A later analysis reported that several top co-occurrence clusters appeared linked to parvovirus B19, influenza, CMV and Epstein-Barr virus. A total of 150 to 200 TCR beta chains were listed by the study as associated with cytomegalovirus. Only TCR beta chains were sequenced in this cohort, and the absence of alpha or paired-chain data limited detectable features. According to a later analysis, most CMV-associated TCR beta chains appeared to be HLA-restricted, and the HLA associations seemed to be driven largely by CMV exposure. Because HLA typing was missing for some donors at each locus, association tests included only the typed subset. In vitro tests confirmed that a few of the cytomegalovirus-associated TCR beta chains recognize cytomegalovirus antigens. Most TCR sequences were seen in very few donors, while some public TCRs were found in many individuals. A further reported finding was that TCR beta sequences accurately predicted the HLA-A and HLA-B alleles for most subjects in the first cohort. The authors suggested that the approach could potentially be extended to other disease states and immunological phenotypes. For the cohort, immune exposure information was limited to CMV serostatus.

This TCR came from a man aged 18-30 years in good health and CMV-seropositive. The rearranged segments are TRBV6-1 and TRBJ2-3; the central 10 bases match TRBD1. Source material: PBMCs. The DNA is TGTGCCAGCAGTGCAGGGACAGGGGCGCGGGATACGCAGTATTTT. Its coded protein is CASSAGTGARDTQYF.